This TCR beta chain was documented in a study of cytomegalovirus exposure and HLA in healthy donors. Study background: Within the Caucasian-associated ancestry cluster were roughly 82% of the approximately 370 genotyped donors. Whole-study results and caveats: No immune exposure information besides CMV serostatus was available. Later work showed greater clonal expansion in HLA-associated TCR beta chains than in equally common others.

V shed 4 bases and J shed 0 bases, with 13 bases lying between them. This CDR3 is 17 amino acids long. Germline CDR1 PRHDT, CDR2 FYEKMQ (reference sequence). Primers included in the PCR were 60 Vbeta and 13 Jbeta primers. As handled by the study authors: In a later analysis, the count reached 80 million or so unique TCR beta chains, with 9 million to 11 million shared. Clones were read by immunoSEQ multiplex PCR, and TCRdb kept only the in-frame ones, dropping some. Clonal size and the V and J genes are those of that table, whereas D and trimming came from the DNA. Of roughly 150,000 clones in the sample, 81% were seen once. In regard to this clone: Its antigen is not known.

The TCR was taken from a man aged 50-60 years in good health and CMV-seropositive. This chain links TRBV13 with TRBJ2-6; tentatively, D is TRBD1 (5 bases). Sequencing used PBMCs. The CDR3 region has the DNA TGTGCCAGCAGCTCCCTGACAGACAGCTCTGGGGCCAACGTCCTGACTTTC. Amino acids: CASSSLTDSSGANVLTF.